This T cell receptor (beta chain) was identified in a study of spatial heterogeneity in lung cancer. Study overall: More than 8.5 raw reads, on average, carried each unique TCR and UMI combination.

Time point described: sample taken at primary tumor resection. Whole RNA was taken from tumor, nontumor lung or frozen PBMC; it was then sequenced unsorted. The CDR3 loop spans 16 amino acids. V lost 0 bases and J lost 5, with 14 bases in between. Germline-derived CDR1 and CDR2 are DFQATT and SNEGSKA (reference sequence). TCR cDNA molecules each had a unique molecular identifier. From the 5' RACE reads, TCRdb called clonotypes with MiXCR, one entry per CDR3 protein. The sample has 3,000 or so distinct CDR3 sequences; over 6.5% are singletons. This clonotype was counted at least ten times. The chain carries TRBV20-1 and TRBJ1-6; unclear D gene. Source: normal lung tissue next to the tumor, taken at surgery. The sequence was collected from a male donor with early-stage non-small cell lung cancer. CDR3 protein: CSARDNRALNNSPLHF. DNA for the CDR3: TGCAGTGCTAGAGACAACCGGGCCCTAAATAATTCACCCCTCCACTTT.